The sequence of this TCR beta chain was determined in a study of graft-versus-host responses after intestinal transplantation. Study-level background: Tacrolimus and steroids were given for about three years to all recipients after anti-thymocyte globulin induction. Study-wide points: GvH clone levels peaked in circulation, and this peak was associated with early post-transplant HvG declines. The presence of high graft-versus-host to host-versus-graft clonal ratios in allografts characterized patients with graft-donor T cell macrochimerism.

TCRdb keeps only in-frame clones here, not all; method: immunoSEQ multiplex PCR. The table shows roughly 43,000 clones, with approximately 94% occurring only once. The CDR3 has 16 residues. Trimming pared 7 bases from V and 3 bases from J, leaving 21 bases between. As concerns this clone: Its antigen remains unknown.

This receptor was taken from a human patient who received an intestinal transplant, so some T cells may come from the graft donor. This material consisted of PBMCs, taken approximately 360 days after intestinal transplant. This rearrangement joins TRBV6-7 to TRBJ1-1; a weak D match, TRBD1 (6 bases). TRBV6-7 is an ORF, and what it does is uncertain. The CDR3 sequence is CASTQGTPNYDTEAFF. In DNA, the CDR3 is TGTGCCAGCACCCAGGGGACTCCCAACTACGACACTGAAGCTTTCTTT.